Below, 29 T cell receptor beta chains from the same sample are listed, as sequenced in a study of T cells after yellow fever vaccination (dated by TCRdb to about 2019). The library was obtained by 5' RACE. The data were produced on an Illumina HiSeq 2500. TCRdb handled the public reads itself, with Q25 trimming in fastp and clone calling in MiXCR, and kept productive beta chains. Identical CDR3 protein sequences are pooled into one entry, listed with their most common genes and DNA. The sample contains under 600,000 distinct CDR3 sequences, 20% to 25% of them found a single time. Together, the top ten hold approximately 15% of the sample. The sample's treatment or condition label, in plain terms: live attenuated yellow fever vaccine strain. Sequences were derived from PBMCs, sampled less than 25 days after the first yellow fever vaccination. The receptors shown here come from a man aged 18 to 29 who received the YFV17D yellow fever vaccine.

This chain's CDR3 is CASSLRQGRLQETQYF. The CDR3 DNA reads as TGTGCCAGCAGTCTCCGACAGGGACGTTTGCAAGAGACCCAGTACTTC. This chain uses TRBV12-3 or TRBV12-4 with TRBJ2-5, with 7 bases matching TRBD1. This CDR3 contains 16 residues. The J segment lost 2 bases and the V segment lost 5 bases, leaving 11 bases of the junction unmatched.

This clonotype came up a few times. The chain combines TRBV6-4 with TRBJ2-1; TRBD2 matches at 8 bases. The CDR3 totals 14 residues. Looked up from germline, CDR1 is MRHNA and CDR2 is SNTAGT. J gave up 3 bases and V 6 bases, and 4 bases lay outside the gene matches. CDR3 in amino acids: CASSRRGDYNEQFF. The CDR3, as DNA: TGTGCCAGCAGCCGGCGGGGGGACTACAATGAGCAGTTCTTC.

This clonotype was detected a few times. The chain couples TRBV20-1 to TRBJ1-5; weak D call: TRBD1 (5 bases). Germline CDR1 and CDR2: DFQATT and SNEGSKA (reference sequence). The CDR3 has 17 amino acids. V lost 0 bases and J lost 7, with 22 bases in between. CDR3 DNA sequence: TGCAGTGCTAGAGATCATAGTAGCACAGGTCTGGGACAGCCCCAGCATTTT. Encoded protein: CSARDHSSTGLGQPQHF.

This clonotype came up a few times. This rearrangement joins TRBV10-3 to TRBJ1-2; D perhaps matches TRBD1 (5 bases). Trimming shortened V by 3 bases and J by 1 base, and 9 bases separated the two germline ends. Germline CDR1 is ENHRY and CDR2 is SYGVKD. This CDR3 has 14 residues. Here the CDR3 DNA reads TGTGCCATCAGTGATCCAGGGAGTAACTATGGCTACACCTTC. Translating gives CAISDPGSNYGYTF.

This clonotype came up a few times. V gene TRBV28 combines with J gene TRBJ2-5; perhaps TRBD2 as D (7 bases). The CDR3 has 16 residues. Germline CDR1 is MDHEN and CDR2 is SYDVKM. V dropped 6 bases and J dropped 1 base, with 18 bases sitting between them. The CDR3 spells CASSLRGRGLQETQYF. The DNA for the CDR3 is TGTGCCAGCAGCTTGAGAGGGCGGGGGCTCCAAGAGACCCAGTACTTC.

This clonotype was seen ten or more times. The gene calls are TRBV5-1 and TRBJ1-5, with no clear D. Per germline, CDR1 SGHRS and CDR2 YFSETQ. Trimming removed 0 bases at V and 4 bases at J, with 5 bases between. The CDR3 contains 13 residues. The CDR3 DNA reads as TGCGCCAGCAGCTTGGAGACGAATCAGCCCCAGCATTTT. Protein sequence: CASSLETNQPQHF.

The chain carries TRBV18 and TRBJ1-1, with no clear D. V was shortened by 3 bases and J by 4 bases, with 15 bases between the two germline ends. The CDR3 extends over 15 amino acids. Germline V gene sequence: CDR1 KGHSH, CDR2 LQKENI. The CDR3 DNA reads TGTGCCAGCTCACCTACAGCAGGAGAGGTCACTGAAGCTTTCTTT. Its translation is CASSPTAGEVTEAFF.

This clonotype turned up a few times. The V and J genes are TRBV12-3 or TRBV12-4 and TRBJ1-5; D might be TRBD1 (5 bases). V lost 4 bases and J lost 6, with 16 bases in between. The CDR3 totals 15 residues. The CDR3 spells CASSSGLEVAQPQHF. The CDR3 region has the DNA TGTGCCAGCAGTTCGGGACTGGAAGTAGCTCAGCCCCAGCATTTT.

The chain uses TRBV20-1 and TRBJ2-7; TRBD2 might be the D (6 bases). Germline V lookup: CDR1 DFQATT, CDR2 SNEGSKA (reference sequence). The CDR3 is made up of 14 amino acids. Trimming pared 0 bases from V and 7 bases from J, leaving 16 bases between. In DNA form, the CDR3 reads TGCAGTGCTAGAGATCTGGACGGGGGTCAGGAGCAGTACTTC. This sequence encodes CSARDLDGGQEQYF.

The chain carries TRBV5-1 and TRBJ1-2, with unresolved D. Trimming left V 0 bases short and J 7 bases short, with 16 bases between. The CDR3 is 15 amino acids. CDR1 and CDR2 from the germline V gene are SGHRS and YFSETQ. The CDR3 DNA follows: TGCGCCAGCAGCTTGGCCAGGACCCAGGACGGTGGCTACACCTTC. Translated: CASSLARTQDGGYTF.

With respect to this clonotype: This could be a read error, since a much larger clone is one nucleotide away. The chain recombines TRBV29-1 with TRBJ2-2, with D tentatively TRBD1 or TRBD2 (6 bases each). The germline V gene encodes CDR1 SQVTM and CDR2 ANQGSEA. Trimming shortened V by 3 bases and J by 7 bases, and 12 bases separated the two germline ends. CDR3 length: 13 residues. The CDR3 nucleotides read TGCAGCGTTGATAAGGGGGGCAACGGGGAGCTGTTTTTT. Its protein product is CSVDKGGNGELFF.

This clonotype was counted between two and nine times. This chain uses TRBV7-2 with TRBJ1-1; D not resolved. The length of the CDR3 is 12 residues. The V gene lost 5 bases and the J gene lost 9 bases, with 13 bases spanning the gap. Germline-derived CDR1 and CDR2 are SGHTA and FQGNSA. CDR3 nucleotide sequence: TGTGCCAGCAGCAGCCTCGGATACCAAGCTTTCTTT. Translated, it gives CASSSLGYQAFF.

The chain uses TRBV7-6 and TRBJ2-1; maybe TRBD1 (6 bases). The CDR3 runs 15 residues. Looked up from germline, CDR1 is SGHVS and CDR2 is FNYEAQ. Trimming removed 6 bases at V and 10 bases at J, with 22 bases between. CDR3 DNA sequence: TGTGCCAGCAGATTAACCGGGACAAATTCGGGCGAGCAGTTCTTC. It encodes CASRLTGTNSGEQFF.

The V gene is TRBV27, the J gene TRBJ2-1, with 7 bases that match TRBD1. This CDR3 has 16 residues. J lost 5 bases, V lost 8 bases, and 15 bases had no gene match. CDR1 is MNHEY, CDR2 SMNVEV, per germline (reference sequence). The CDR3 DNA follows: TGTGCCAGCCGTTCATCCACCGGGACAGTAGACAATGAGCAGTTCTTC. Protein: CASRSSTGTVDNEQFF.

The chain employs TRBV2 and TRBJ2-1; D is unresolved. Trimming cost V 6 bases and J 9 bases, with 12 bases left between them. The CDR3 covers 12 residues. Per the germline V gene, CDR1 is SNHLY and CDR2 is FYNNEI. The CDR3 loop is CASSPWLGEQFF. CDR3 nucleotide sequence: TGTGCCAGCAGCCCGTGGTTGGGTGAGCAGTTCTTC.

The chain couples TRBV7-2 to TRBJ1-2; no definite D call. The CDR3 covers 13 residues. Trimming took off 5 bases at V and 5 bases at J, with 12 bases between the two ends. Germline assignment: CDR1 SGHTA and CDR2 FQGNSA. CDR3 in amino acids: CASSPDLSYGYTF. The CDR3 region has the DNA TGTGCCAGCAGCCCCGACTTGAGTTATGGCTACACCTTC.

This clonotype was detected ten times or more. The chain couples TRBV11-2 to TRBJ1-1; 7 bases fit TRBD1. Germline V gene data show CDR1 as SGHAT and CDR2 as FQNNGV. The V and J ends lost 1 base and 11 bases, in that order; junction bases with no gene match: 7. This CDR3 has 13 amino acids. The CDR3 DNA is TGTGCCAGCAGCTTAGGAGGACAGGTGTATGCTTTCTTT. Translating gives CASSLGGQVYAFF.

CDR3 residues: CASSLARLEPQHF. The CDR3 DNA reads TGTGCCAGCAGCTTAGCGCGTTTAGAGCCCCAGCATTTT. The V and J genes are TRBV7-9 and TRBJ1-5; D is unclear. This CDR3 is 13 amino acids long. In germline, CDR1 is SEHNR, CDR2 FQNEAQ (reference sequence). Trimming shortened V by 0 bases and J by 8 bases, and 8 bases separated the two germline ends.

The chain employs TRBV10-3 and TRBJ1-6; 8 positions match TRBD1. The J segment lost 6 bases and the V segment lost 4 bases, leaving 5 bases of the junction unmatched. The CDR3 extends over 15 amino acids. Germline CDR1 ENHRY, CDR2 SYGVKD. Here the CDR3 DNA reads TGTGCCATCAGTGTTGAGACAGGGGCTAATTCACCCCTCCACTTT. Translating gives CAISVETGANSPLHF.

The table lists this clonotype with a few counts. This chain uses TRBV6-5 with TRBJ2-3, with 7 bases identical to TRBD2. Germline V gene data show CDR1 as MNHEY and CDR2 as SVGAGI. The length of the CDR3 is 17 residues. V dropped 0 bases and J dropped 0; count of bases not matched to a gene: 6. CDR3 DNA: TGTGCCAGCAGTTACTCGATGCGAGCGGGGAGCACAGATACGCAGTATTTT. Translating gives CASSYSMRAGSTDTQYF.

The rearrangement links TRBV20-1 to TRBJ1-1; the match to TRBD1 covers 7 bases. CDR3 length: 17 residues. The V gene's germline CDR1 is DFQATT and CDR2 SNEGSKA (reference sequence). Germline trimming cut 0 bases from V and 2 bases from J; bases unmatched to any gene: 12. This CDR3 is CSARDRAGGLVNTEAFF. CDR3 nucleotide sequence: TGCAGTGCTAGAGATAGGGCAGGGGGTCTCGTAAACACTGAAGCTTTCTTT.

The chain links TRBV20-1 to TRBJ2-2; D is unresolved. Germline loops: CDR1 DFQATT, CDR2 SNEGSKA (reference sequence). V was cut by 3 bases and J by 6 bases, with 5 bases left in between. This CDR3 region has 11 residues. Here the CDR3 DNA reads TGCAGTGCTAGTCAGGCCGGGGAGCTGTTTTTT. It specifies CSASQAGELFF.

Here the CDR3 DNA reads TGTGCCAGCAGCTCGAGCAGTAATTCACCCCTCCACTTT. This translates into CASSSSSNSPLHF. The chain recombines TRBV7-3 with TRBJ1-6; D remains unclear. The germline CDR1 and CDR2 sequences are SGHTA and FQGTGA. V was cut by 4 bases and J by 6 bases, with 7 bases left in between. The CDR3 totals 13 residues.

This clonotype was seen a few times. The rearrangement joins TRBV3-1 to TRBJ1-4, with D possibly matching TRBD1 (6 bases). This CDR3 has 14 amino acids. Germline V gives CDR1 LGHDT, CDR2 YNNKEL (reference sequence). V was pared by 4 bases and J by 2 bases, with 8 bases between. The CDR3 sequence is CASSRTETNEKLFF. In nucleotides, the CDR3 is TGTGCCAGCAGCCGGACAGAGACTAATGAAAAACTGTTTTTT.

The J gene is TRBJ2-7, the V gene TRBV11-2; 9 nucleotides agree with TRBD2. V gave up 6 bases and J gave up 2 bases; unmatched junction bases: 2. CDR1 SGHAT and CDR2 FQNNGV come from the germline V gene. The CDR3 runs to 13 residues. The CDR3 bases are TGTGCCAGCAGGCTAGCGGGGACCTACGAGCAGTACGTC. Protein sequence: CASRLAGTYEQYV.

The chain uses TRBV3-1 and TRBJ2-7; possibly TRBD1 or TRBD2 for D (6 bases each). Germline loops: CDR1 LGHDT, CDR2 YNNKEL (reference sequence). Trimming cost V 2 bases and J 5 bases, with 10 bases left between them. This CDR3 has 13 amino acids. The CDR3 coding sequence is TGTGCCAGCAGCCAACATGGGGGGCACGAGCAGTACTTC. As protein: CASSQHGGHEQYF.

This clonotype was seen more than once but under ten times. The V and J genes are TRBV6-5 and TRBJ1-6; a possible D gene is TRBD1 (6 bases). The V end was cut by 0 bases, the J end by 8 bases, with 17 bases between. This CDR3 region has 17 residues. Germline V gene data show CDR1 as MNHEY and CDR2 as SVGAGI. The CDR3 reads CASSYSMGRGGDSPLHF. In DNA form, the CDR3 reads TGTGCCAGCAGTTACTCGATGGGGCGAGGGGGGGATTCACCCCTCCACTTT.

The V and J genes are TRBV2 and TRBJ2-2, with D unclear. The CDR3 extends over 13 amino acids. The ends were cut back, 6 bases at V and 4 bases at J, with 9 bases in the middle. Germline CDR1 reads SNHLY; CDR2 reads FYNNEI. The CDR3 loop reads CASRAGFTGELFF. The CDR3 DNA follows: TGTGCCAGCAGGGCCGGGTTCACCGGGGAGCTGTTTTTT.

This clonotype was seen more than once but under ten times. The DNA for the CDR3 is TGTGCCAGCTCCTTACCTTACGGCAGGGGGCGAGAGACCCAGTACTTC. It encodes CASSLPYGRGRETQYF. The V gene is TRBV12-3 or TRBV12-4, the J gene TRBJ2-5, with 8 bases aligning to TRBD1. This CDR3 is built from 16 residues. V dropped 8 bases and J dropped 4; count of bases not matched to a gene: 15.